Listed below are T cell receptor beta chains from one sample, sequenced in a study of PD-L1 blockade in urothelial cancer. Produced via immunoSEQ multiplex PCR; TCRdb's table is partial and in-frame only. The sample lists around 110,000 clones, roughly 91% occurring once. Sequencing used PBMCs, obtained around atezolizumab (anti-PD-L1) treatment. The receptors were gathered from a man aged 60 to 75 with urothelial cancer. CDR3s include the opening cysteine and the closing phenylalanine or tryptophan. D genes are given only for firm matches. The size of a clone is reported for some rows only, either as once, few or many, or as a class for expanded clones.

v_gene,abundance,j_gene,d_gene,CDR3nt,CDR3aa
TRBV7-9,.,TRBJ1-2,TRBD1,TGTGCCAGCAGCTTAGATGACAGGGTATATGGCTACACCTTC,CASSLDDRVYGYTF
TRBV2,.,TRBJ2-5,.,TGTGCCAGCAGTGTGGGGGGTGCCAACCAAGAGACCCAGTACTTC,CASSVGGANQETQYF
TRBV18,.,TRBJ2-3,TRBD1,TGTGCCAGCTCAACCCGGACAGGGCGGGGAGATACGCAGTATTTT,CASSTRTGRGDTQYF
TRBV11-2,once,TRBJ2-2,.,TGTGCCAGCAGCTTATGGGGCAGGAGGAACACCGGGGAGCTGTTTTTT,CASSLWGRRNTGELFF
TRBV11-2,.,TRBJ1-1,.,TGTGCCAGCAGTCGAACACGGGGTTCAGACACTGAAGCTTTCTTT,CASSRTRGSDTEAFF
TRBV5-1,.,TRBJ2-1,TRBD2,TGCGCCAGCATCGACCCCTCCAGCGGGGGTTTCAATGAGCAGTTCTTC,CASIDPSSGGFNEQFF
TRBV5-3,.,TRBJ1-2,TRBD1,TGTGCCAGAAAGTTCGAGGGGGCGGATTTCTATGGCTACACCTTC,CARKFEGADFYGYTF
TRBV9,.,TRBJ2-7,TRBD2,TGTGCCAGCAGTCGTAGCGGGACAAGCTCCTACGAGCAGTACTTC,CASSRSGTSSYEQYF
TRBV6-4,few,TRBJ1-5,.,TGTGCCAGCAGTGCGGACGTAAACGGGGCCCAGCATTTT,CASSADVNGAQHF
TRBV6-1,.,TRBJ2-5,TRBD2,TGTGCCAGCAGTGAGATAGCGGGGGGGGTTCGAGAGACCCAGTACTTC,CASSEIAGGVRETQYF
TRBV19,.,TRBJ2-7,TRBD1,TGTGCCAGTAGTTGGGGGACAGAAGACTACGAGCAGTACTTC,CASSWGTEDYEQYF
TRBV29-1,.,TRBJ2-1,.,TGCAGCGTCGGGCCTCCAGGGTACAATGAGCAGTTCTTC,CSVGPPGYNEQFF
TRBV10-3,.,TRBJ1-2,.,TGTGCCATCAGTGGAGGTGCGGGGGGGGACTATGGCTACACCTTC,CAISGGAGGDYGYTF
TRBV28,.,TRBJ1-1,.,TGTGCCAGCAGTTTTACAGCCATGAACACTGAAGCTTTCTTT,CASSFTAMNTEAFF
TRBV19,.,TRBJ2-7,.,TGTGCCAGTAGTGGCACCTCGGGAGCCCGCCCCAGGGAGCAGTACTTC,CASSGTSGARPREQYF
TRBV19,.,TRBJ1-1,.,TGTGCCAGTAGGACGTCAGGAATGAACACTGAAGCTTTCTTT,CASRTSGMNTEAFF
TRBV6-1,.,TRBJ2-3,.,TGTGCCAGCATCAGTGGGGGGGCCGCAGATACGCAGTATTTT,CASISGGAADTQYF
TRBV7-3,.,TRBJ2-5,.,TGTGCCAGCAGCTTAACAGCAGGGTCTTCAGAGACCCAGTACTTC,CASSLTAGSSETQYF
TRBV20-1,.,TRBJ2-7,.,TGCAGTGCGAGACTAGTCCACGAGCAGTACTTC,CSARLVHEQYF
TRBV5-1,.,TRBJ2-7,.,TGCGCCAGCAGCTTGACAGGGGGGGACTACGAGCAGTACTTC,CASSLTGGDYEQYF
TRBV30,once,TRBJ2-2,TRBD1,TGTGCCTGGAGTGCCAGGGGGACCGGGGAGCTGTTTTTT,CAWSARGTGELFF
TRBV27,few,TRBJ2-7,.,TGTGCCAGCAGGGTGGGCTATGAGCAGTACTTC,CASRVGYEQYF
TRBV5-6,.,TRBJ2-7,TRBD1,TGTGCCAGCAGCTACGGGACAGGGGGGGCCTACGAGCAGTACTTC,CASSYGTGGAYEQYF
TRBV2,.,TRBJ2-2,TRBD2,TGTGCCAGCAATAGCGGGGGACACACCGGGGAGCTGTTTTTT,CASNSGGHTGELFF
TRBV14,.,TRBJ1-1,.,TGTGCCAGCAGCCAACGGGTCGGGGTTGGGGACACTGAAGCTTTCTTT,CASSQRVGVGDTEAFF
TRBV7-2,.,TRBJ2-3,TRBD1,TGTGCCAGCAGCCCGACAGGGTGGGCAGATACGCAGTATTTT,CASSPTGWADTQYF
TRBV7-9,.,TRBJ2-7,TRBD2,TGTGCCAGCAGCCCTCCGGGACTAGCGGGACTCGAGCAGTACTTC,CASSPPGLAGLEQYF
TRBV9,once,TRBJ1-4,.,TGTGCCAGCAGCCCCGGCGCGGGCGTGTTGGAAAAACTGTTTTTT,CASSPGAGVLEKLFF
TRBV6-6,.,TRBJ1-2,.,TGTGCCAGCAGTTACCAGGGGACTAACTATGGCTACACCTTC,CASSYQGTNYGYTF
TRBV19,.,TRBJ2-7,TRBD1,TGTGCCAGTAGTACCGGACAGGGCTCCTACGAGCAGTACTTC,CASSTGQGSYEQYF
TRBV28,.,TRBJ2-7,TRBD1,TGTGCCAGCAGTCCCATACTGGACAGGGACTACGAGCAGTACTTC,CASSPILDRDYEQYF
TRBV6-6,.,TRBJ2-1,TRBD1,TGTGCCAGCAGCTACCCGAAAGGGGGCTACTACAATGAGCAGTTCTTC,CASSYPKGGYYNEQFF
TRBV10-3,.,TRBJ1-2,TRBD1,TGTGCCATCAATCACAGGGGGCTAAACTATGGCTACACCTTC,CAINHRGLNYGYTF
TRBV19,.,TRBJ2-5,TRBD1,TGTGCCAGTAGTCCACAACAGGGGCAACAAGAGACCCAGTACTTC,CASSPQQGQQETQYF
TRBV29-1,.,TRBJ2-7,.,TGCAGCGTTGATTCTAGCTCCCTAAGGGAGCAGTACTTC,CSVDSSSLREQYF
TRBV7-8,.,TRBJ2-2,.,TGTGCCAGCAGCTTAGCGGGAGCGAACACCGGGGAGCTGTTTTTT,CASSLAGANTGELFF
TRBV10-2,.,TRBJ2-7,TRBD1,TGCGCCAGCACCGACAGGGGGCTAAGCTCCTACGAGCAGTACTTC,CASTDRGLSSYEQYF
TRBV7-6,.,TRBJ1-6,.,TGTGCCAGCAGCTCCCCAGGGAATAATTCACCCCTCCACTTT,CASSSPGNNSPLHF
TRBV19,.,TRBJ1-2,.,TGTGCCAGTGGTCCAGGGTTCTATGGCTACACCTTC,CASGPGFYGYTF
TRBV5-1,.,TRBJ1-2,.,TGCGCCAGCAGCTTGGGGGTAACACAGGGTAACTATGGCTACACCTTC,CASSLGVTQGNYGYTF
TRBV5-1,.,TRBJ1-5,.,TGCGCCAGCAGCTTGGACATGAATCAGCCCCAGCATTTT,CASSLDMNQPQHF
TRBV29-1,.,TRBJ1-2,.,TGCAGCGCCGAGGAGGGAACGTCCTATGGCTACACCTTC,CSAEEGTSYGYTF
TRBV11-2,.,TRBJ1-1,.,TGTGCCAGCAGCTTAGATCCGGGTCTGACAGGAGCTTTCTTT,CASSLDPGLTGAFF
TRBV4-2,once,TRBJ2-1,.,TGTGCCAGCAGCCAGGAAAGGACTCGAAGCCCCGTCTACAATGAGCAGTTCTTC,CASSQERTRSPVYNEQFF
TRBV27,.,TRBJ2-4,.,TGTGCCAGCAGTTTGAGGCAGGGGTCGGACATTCAGTACTTC,CASSLRQGSDIQYF
TRBV27,.,TRBJ2-4,.,TGTGCCAGCAGCGGACAGCTAAAAAACATTCAGTACTTC,CASSGQLKNIQYF
TRBV6-5,.,TRBJ2-2,.,TGTGCCACATTTCCGGGACACTCGAGCGGGGAGCTGTTTTTT,CATFPGHSSGELFF
TRBV6-4,.,TRBJ2-1,.,TGTGCCAGCAGTGTACAGGGGGGGTCCAATGAGCAGTTCTTC,CASSVQGGSNEQFF
TRBV6-6,.,TRBJ2-6,.,TGTGCCAGCAGTATACAGACCGGCTCTGGGGCCAACGTCCTGACTTTC,CASSIQTGSGANVLTF
TRBV5-1,.,TRBJ2-7,TRBD1,TGCGCCAGCAGCTTCGGAGGGACAGGTAATCGCTACGAGCAGTACTTC,CASSFGGTGNRYEQYF
TRBV7-9,.,TRBJ2-7,.,TGTGCCAGCAGCCCTAGGAGGGACAGTCGTCTCTACGAGCAGTACTTC,CASSPRRDSRLYEQYF
TRBV5-6,.,TRBJ2-3,.,TGTGCCAGCAGCGGGAGGCGCACAGATACGCAGTATTTT,CASSGRRTDTQYF
TRBV5-4,.,TRBJ2-3,.,TGTGCCAGCAGCCAGGGCGGACCTAGCACAGATACGCAGTATTTT,CASSQGGPSTDTQYF
TRBV7-3,.,TRBJ2-3,TRBD2,TGTGCCAGCAGCTTAGGGAGGGCGGGGCTCCTCTTGGGAACAGATACGCAGTATTTT,CASSLGRAGLLLGTDTQYF
TRBV4-3,.,TRBJ2-5,TRBD2,TGCGCCAGCAGCCAAAAAGCGGGACTAGCGGGGGGTCAGGAGACCCAGTACTTC,CASSQKAGLAGGQETQYF
TRBV4-1,.,TRBJ2-3,.,TGCGCCAGCAGCCAAGAGCGAGAGATTTCCACAGATACGCAGTATTTT,CASSQEREISTDTQYF
TRBV7-6,.,TRBJ2-1,TRBD1,TGTGCCAGCAGCCCACAGGGGAATGAGCAGTTCTTC,CASSPQGNEQFF
TRBV10-3,few,TRBJ1-2,.,TGTGCCATCAGACCCACAGGGCCCCATGGCTACACCTTC,CAIRPTGPHGYTF
TRBV4-1,.,TRBJ1-3,TRBD1,TGCGCCAGCAGCAACAGGGGTTCTGGAAACACCATATATTTT,CASSNRGSGNTIYF
TRBV29-1,.,TRBJ2-3,.,TGCAGCGTTCGGGCCGGACAGTTAGGCGTAGATACGCAGTATTTT,CSVRAGQLGVDTQYF